This T cell receptor beta chain emerged from a study of Ad26.COV2.S vaccination and SARS-CoV-2 variants. Treatment defined: around 19 received Ad26.COV2.S at low or high dose, single or two shots; about 5 received placebo; per-sample allocation not given. Each sample was drawn 63 days after the first injection (of vaccine or placebo). Clones were sequenced by immunoSEQ multiplex PCR, and TCRdb holds only the in-frame ones, with some missing. The sample includes around 300,000 clones, about 87% seen only once; the top ten take around 6.4%. This CDR3 has 15 residues. The germline V gene has CDR1 SGHNT and CDR2 YYREEE (reference sequence). Trimming took 3 bases from V and 0 from J; bases not matched to a gene: 5.

This clonotype was obtained from a person between 18 and 65 years old who received the Ad26.COV2.S COVID-19 vaccine or a placebo. The sample in question was peripheral blood, obtained in a trial of Ad26.COV2.S vaccine versus placebo. J is TRBJ2-7 and V is TRBV5-4, with TRBD1 matching over 8 bases. CDR3 sequence (DNA): TGTGCCAGCAGCTATCCGGGACAGGCCTCCTACGAGCAGTACTTC. Residues: CASSYPGQASYEQYF.